These 22 T cell receptor beta chains share one sample of origin, sequenced in a study of blood T cell repertoires in COVID-19. Sequencing used immunoSEQ multiplex PCR; TCRdb keeps in-frame clones, though not all of them. The data show over 10,000 clones, 70% to 90% seen once. Source material: peripheral blood. The receptors derive from a human donor in a cohort sampled during active COVID-19.

V usage is TRBV7-2 and J usage is TRBJ2-5, with D possibly being TRBD1 (5 bases). The CDR3 has 16 amino acids. Between the trimmed V and J ends, which lost 4 bases and 5 bases, there was a span of 20 bases. CDR1 and CDR2 from the germline V gene are SGHTA and FQGNSA. CDR3 sequence (DNA): TGTGCCAGCAGCTACCCAGTCGACAGTATGGGGGAGACCCAGTACTTC. This translates into CASSYPVDSMGETQYF.

The chain couples TRBV5-1 to TRBJ1-1, with 9 bases matching TRBD1. Trimming cost V 3 bases and J 6 bases; bases outside gene matches: 6. Germline V CDR1 and CDR2: SGHRS, YFSETQ. CDR3 length equals 14 residues. The CDR3: CASSSGQGTPEAFF. CDR3 DNA sequence: TGCGCCAGCAGCTCCGGACAGGGGACCCCTGAAGCTTTCTTT.

The chain couples TRBV2 to TRBJ2-7; 11 nucleotides align to TRBD2. The germline CDR1 and CDR2 sequences are SNHLY and FYNNEI. The CDR3 extends over 15 amino acids. Trimming cost V 6 bases and J 5 bases; bases outside gene matches: 9. This CDR3 is CASRYIAGGPDEQYF. The CDR3 DNA sequence: TGTGCCAGCAGGTACATAGCGGGGGGGCCCGACGAGCAGTACTTC.

The chain uses TRBV2 and TRBJ2-7; TRBD2 matches 7 bases. CDR1 is SNHLY and CDR2 is FYNNEI in the germline V gene. Trimming cost V 4 bases and J 2 bases; bases outside gene matches: 8. The CDR3 length is 15 residues. CDR3 sequence reads: CASSAGGGAPYEQYF. CDR3 coding DNA: TGTGCCAGCAGTGCCGGCGGGGGTGCCCCCTACGAGCAGTACTTC.

The chain combines TRBV23-1 with TRBJ1-5, with TRBD1 identical over 8 bases. TRBV23-1 is known as an ORF, though its function is uncertain. Trimming took 1 base from V and 2 from J; bases not matched to a gene: 4. CDR3 size: 16 residues. CDR3 sequence: CASSQLGRGRNQPQHF. The CDR3 nucleotides read TGCGCCAGCAGTCAATTGGGCAGGGGGCGCAATCAGCCCCAGCATTTT.

This sequence joins TRBV6-5 and TRBJ2-7; TRBD1 agrees at 9 bases. Germline CDR1 and CDR2: MNHEY and SVGAGI. The CDR3 sequence is 15 residues long. J gave up 3 bases and V 6 bases, and 9 bases lay outside the gene matches. The CDR3 coding sequence is TGTGCCAGCAGGGGGACAGGGCGTCGAGACTACGAGCAGTACTTC. Translated: CASRGTGRRDYEQYF.

This clone was detected once. The chain couples TRBV4-3 to TRBJ2-5, with D perhaps TRBD2 (6 bases). This CDR3 has 15 residues. V was pared by 4 bases and J by 4 bases, with 16 bases between. Per germline, CDR1 LGHNA and CDR2 YSLEER. CDR3 amino acids: CASSPISGTLETQYF. DNA for the CDR3: TGCGCCAGCAGCCCAATATCCGGGACTCTAGAGACCCAGTACTTC.

V and J are TRBV9 and TRBJ2-1; 9 nucleotides align to TRBD1. CDR1 and CDR2 (germline): SGDLS, YYNGEE. The J segment lost 5 bases and the V segment lost 4 bases, leaving 7 bases of the junction unmatched. The CDR3 extends over 15 amino acids. The DNA of the CDR3 is TGTGCCAGCAGCCCCTGGGACAGGGCGAACAATGAGCAGTTCTTC. Its protein product is CASSPWDRANNEQFF.

V and J are TRBV12-5 and TRBJ1-2; 8 nucleotides agree with TRBD1. J gave up 4 bases and V 6 bases, and 4 bases lay outside the gene matches. This CDR3 has 13 amino acids. Per germline, CDR1 LGHNT and CDR2 FRNRAP. The CDR3 DNA follows: TGTGCTAGTGGGTATGGACAGGGCTATGGCTACACCTTC. Translating gives CASGYGQGYGYTF.

V usage is TRBV5-6 and J usage is TRBJ2-3; TRBD1 matches 8 bases. J lost 2 bases, V lost 5 bases, and 7 bases had no gene match. Germline V gives CDR1 SGHDT, CDR2 YYEEEE. This CDR3 comprises 15 residues. The CDR3: CASRAGQGPTDTQYF. CDR3 sequence (DNA): TGTGCCAGCAGGGCAGGACAGGGCCCCACAGATACGCAGTATTTT.

This chain joins TRBV7-6 and TRBJ2-6; 8 bases are shared with TRBD1. In germline, CDR1 is SGHVS, CDR2 FNYEAQ. The CDR3 spans 17 residues. J was trimmed by 0 bases and V by 4 bases; bases with no gene match: 5. CDR3 DNA: TGTGCCAGCAGCTGGAACGGACAGGGCTCTGGGGCCAACGTCCTGACTTTC. This codes for CASSWNGQGSGANVLTF.

The chain couples TRBV2 to TRBJ1-6; no reliable D call. This CDR3 comprises 15 residues. V lost 6 bases, J lost 4 bases, and 13 bases lay in between. Germline CDR1 SNHLY, CDR2 FYNNEI. This CDR3 is CASRLRVQYNSPLHF. The CDR3 DNA sequence: TGTGCCAGCAGACTCCGTGTCCAATATAATTCACCCCTCCACTTT.

V is TRBV19 and J is TRBJ1-5; D is unclear. The CDR3 contains 14 residues. In germline, CDR1 is LNHDA, CDR2 SQIVND (reference sequence). V lost 2 bases and J lost 6, with 11 bases in between. CDR3 nucleotides: TGTGCCAGTAGTATACCTAAACTCGGTCAGCCCCAGCATTTT. Protein sequence: CASSIPKLGQPQHF.

The chain employs TRBV10-3 and TRBJ1-6, with 7 bases that match TRBD1. The germline gives CDR1 ENHRY, CDR2 SYGVKD. V lost 7 bases to trimming and J lost 8 bases; unmatched junction nucleotides: 8. The CDR3 has 14 amino acids. CDR3 coding DNA: TGTGCCATCACGACAGGGACCAGGGATTCACCCCTCCACTTT. It codes for CAITTGTRDSPLHF.

This chain uses TRBV27 with TRBJ2-1, with 16 positions matching TRBD2. CDR3 length: 18 amino acids. V was clipped by 5 bases and J by 4 bases; unmatched bases: 8. CDR1 and CDR2 (germline): MNHEY, SMNVEV (reference sequence). CDR3 DNA: TGTGCCAGCAGTCATGGGACTAGCGGGGGGGCCAAATACAATGAGCAGTTCTTC. It translates to CASSHGTSGGAKYNEQFF.

The J gene is TRBJ2-2, the V gene TRBV5-6; 7 bases fit TRBD2. V was clipped by 4 bases and J by 5 bases; unmatched bases: 8. The germline CDR1 and CDR2 sequences are SGHDT and YYEEEE. This CDR3 spans 15 amino acids. In nucleotides, the CDR3 is TGTGCCAGCAGCATTCGGGGGGTATGGACCGGGGAGCTGTTTTTT. It codes for CASSIRGVWTGELFF.

This clone has only one observation. The chain couples TRBV3-1 (or the pseudogene TRBV3-2) to TRBJ2-1; 9 bases are a match to TRBD1. Trimming took 3 bases from V and 8 from J; bases not matched to a gene: 5. Per the germline V gene, CDR1 is LGHDT and CDR2 is YNNKEL (reference sequence). The CDR3 sequence is 14 residues long. In DNA, the CDR3 is TGTGCCAGCAGCCAGGGGACAGGGAGAGATGAGCAGTTCTTC. This sequence encodes CASSQGTGRDEQFF.

The V call is TRBV7-9, the J call TRBJ1-2; possibly TRBD1 for D (5 bases). Trimming took 5 bases from V and 8 from J, leaving 12 bases between them. Germline lookup yields CDR1 SEHNR and CDR2 FQNEAQ (reference sequence). The CDR3 spans 12 residues. In DNA, the CDR3 is TGTGCCAGCAGCCGCCAGGGAGGCGGCTACACCTTC. Protein product: CASSRQGGGYTF.

The chain couples TRBV7-2 to TRBJ1-2, with TRBD1 identical over 9 bases. CDR3 length: 16 amino acids. V lost 5 bases to trimming and J lost 8 bases; unmatched junction nucleotides: 15. CDR1 is SGHTA and CDR2 is FQGNSA in the germline V gene. The CDR3 loop is CASSLRTGATTVGYTF. The CDR3 DNA follows: TGTGCCAGCAGCCTCCGGACAGGGGCCACCACGGTCGGCTACACCTTC.

The chain carries TRBV18 and TRBJ2-5, with D unclear. In germline, CDR1 is KGHSH, CDR2 LQKENI. Between the trimmed V and J ends, which lost 5 bases and 1 base, there was a span of 8 bases. The CDR3 consists of 13 residues. The DNA of the CDR3 is TGTGCCAGCTCAACCCACTCCCAAGAGACCCAGTACTTC. It specifies CASSTHSQETQYF.

The chain employs TRBV29-1 and TRBJ1-1; 10 bases fit TRBD1. This CDR3 spans 15 amino acids. Germline lookup yields CDR1 SQVTM and CDR2 ANQGSEA. Trimming removed 7 bases from V and 5 bases from J; junction bases left unmatched: 13. In DNA form, the CDR3 reads TGCAGCGCGACGCCCCTGGACAGGGGGATTACTGAAGCTTTCTTT. It yields the protein CSATPLDRGITEAFF.

This chain joins TRBV5-1 and TRBJ1-1, with 10 bases that match TRBD1. CDR1 is SGHRS, CDR2 YFSETQ, per germline. The CDR3 loop spans 14 amino acids. With V trimmed by 6 bases and J by 5 bases, 7 bases remained unmatched. The CDR3 DNA reads as TGCGCCAGCAATCCGGGACAGGGGTTTACTGAAGCTTTCTTT. Its translation: CASNPGQGFTEAFF.